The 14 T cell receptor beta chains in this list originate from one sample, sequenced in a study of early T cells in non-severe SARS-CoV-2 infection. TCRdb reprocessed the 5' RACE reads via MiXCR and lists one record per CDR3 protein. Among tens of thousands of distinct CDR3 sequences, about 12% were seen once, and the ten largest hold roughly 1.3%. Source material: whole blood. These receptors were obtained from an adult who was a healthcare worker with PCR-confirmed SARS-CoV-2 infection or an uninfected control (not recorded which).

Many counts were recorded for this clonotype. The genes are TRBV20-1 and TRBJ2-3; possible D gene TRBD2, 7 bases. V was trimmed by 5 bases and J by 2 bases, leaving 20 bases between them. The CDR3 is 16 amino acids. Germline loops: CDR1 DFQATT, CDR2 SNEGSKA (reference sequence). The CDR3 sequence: CSAVAGGRGPTDTQYF. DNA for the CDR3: TGCAGTGCTGTCGCTGGGGGGCGGGGGCCCACAGATACGCAGTATTTT.

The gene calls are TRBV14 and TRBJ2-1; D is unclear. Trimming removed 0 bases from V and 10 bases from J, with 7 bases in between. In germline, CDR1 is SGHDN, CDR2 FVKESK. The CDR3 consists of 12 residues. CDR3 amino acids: CASSQELREQFF. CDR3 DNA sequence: TGTGCCAGCAGCCAAGAATTAAGGGAGCAGTTCTTC.

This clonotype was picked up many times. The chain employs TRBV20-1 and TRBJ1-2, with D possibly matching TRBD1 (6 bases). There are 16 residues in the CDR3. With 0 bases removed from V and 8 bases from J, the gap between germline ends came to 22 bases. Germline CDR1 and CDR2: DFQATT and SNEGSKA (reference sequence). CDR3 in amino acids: CSARDLKSTGNRGYTF. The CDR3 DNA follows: TGCAGTGCTAGAGATTTAAAATCAACAGGGAATAGAGGCTACACCTTC.

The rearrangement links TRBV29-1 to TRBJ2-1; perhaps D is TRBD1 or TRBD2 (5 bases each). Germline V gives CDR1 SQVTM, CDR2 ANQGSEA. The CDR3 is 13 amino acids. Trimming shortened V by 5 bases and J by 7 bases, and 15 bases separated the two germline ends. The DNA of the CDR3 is TGCAGCGTTAGTTCGGGACCATGGAATGAGCAGTTCTTC. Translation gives CSVSSGPWNEQFF.

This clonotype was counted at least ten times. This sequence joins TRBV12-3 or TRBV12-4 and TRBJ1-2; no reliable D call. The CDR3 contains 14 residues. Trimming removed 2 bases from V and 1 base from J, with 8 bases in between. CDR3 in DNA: TGTGCCAGCAGTTTAAAGCGGTTTAACTATGGCTACACCTTC. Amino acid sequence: CASSLKRFNYGYTF.

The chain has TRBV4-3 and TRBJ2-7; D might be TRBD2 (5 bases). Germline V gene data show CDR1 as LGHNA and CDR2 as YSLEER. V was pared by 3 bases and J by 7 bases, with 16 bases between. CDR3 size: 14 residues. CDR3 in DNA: TGCGCCAGCAGCCAGGAAGGAGCTTCGGGAGAGCAGTACTTC. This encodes CASSQEGASGEQYF.

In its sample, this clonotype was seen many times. The CDR3 nucleotides are TGCAGTGCTAGAGACCCGGGACAGGGTGACACCGGGGAGCTGTTTTTT. Translation gives CSARDPGQGDTGELFF. The chain uses TRBV20-1 and TRBJ2-2, with 9 bases that match TRBD1. This CDR3 region has 16 residues. Trimming removed 0 bases from V and 3 bases from J; junction bases left unmatched: 5. Germline CDR1 DFQATT, CDR2 SNEGSKA (reference sequence).

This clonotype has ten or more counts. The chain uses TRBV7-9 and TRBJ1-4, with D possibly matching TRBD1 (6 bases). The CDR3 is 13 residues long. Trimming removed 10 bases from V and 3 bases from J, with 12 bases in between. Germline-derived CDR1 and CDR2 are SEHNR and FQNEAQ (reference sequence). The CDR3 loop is CATVEGANEKLFF. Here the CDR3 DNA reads TGTGCCACCGTTGAGGGGGCTAATGAAAAACTGTTTTTT.

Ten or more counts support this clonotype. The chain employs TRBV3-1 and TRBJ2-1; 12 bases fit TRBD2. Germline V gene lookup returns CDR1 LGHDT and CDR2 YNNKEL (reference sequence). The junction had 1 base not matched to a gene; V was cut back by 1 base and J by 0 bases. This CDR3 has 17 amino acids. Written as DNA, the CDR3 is TGTGCCAGCAGCCAAGCTAGCGGGGGGGACTCCTACAATGAGCAGTTCTTC. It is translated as CASSQASGGDSYNEQFF.

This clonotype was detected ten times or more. The CDR3 DNA reads as TGTGCCAGCAGCCAGGGGGGGAGATCGGACAATGAGCAGTTCTTC. This translates into CASSQGGRSDNEQFF. J is TRBJ2-1 and V is TRBV11-3, with D tentatively TRBD1 or TRBD2 (7 bases each). The V gene's germline CDR1 is SGHNT and CDR2 YENEEA. Trimming removed 5 bases at V and 5 bases at J, with 16 bases between. The CDR3 covers 15 residues.

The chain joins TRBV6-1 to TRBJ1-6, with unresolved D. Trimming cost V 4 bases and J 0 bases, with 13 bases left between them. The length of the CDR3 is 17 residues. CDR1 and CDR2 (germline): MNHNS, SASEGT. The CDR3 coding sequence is TGTGCCAGCAGTGGGGCATCGTTGAGCTCCTATAATTCACCCCTCCACTTT. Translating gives CASSGASLSSYNSPLHF.

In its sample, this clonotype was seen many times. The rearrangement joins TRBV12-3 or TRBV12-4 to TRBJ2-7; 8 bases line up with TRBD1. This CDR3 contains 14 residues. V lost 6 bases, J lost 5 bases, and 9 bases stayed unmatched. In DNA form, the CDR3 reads TGTGCCAGCAGAACCGGACAGGGTGAGGACGAGCAGTACTTC. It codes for CASRTGQGEDEQYF.

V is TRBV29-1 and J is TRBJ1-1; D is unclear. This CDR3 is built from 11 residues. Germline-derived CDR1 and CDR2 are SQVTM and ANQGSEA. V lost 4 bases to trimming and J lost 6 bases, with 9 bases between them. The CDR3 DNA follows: TGCAGCGTTGGGAGGTCAGCTGAAGCTTTCTTT. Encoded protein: CSVGRSAEAFF.

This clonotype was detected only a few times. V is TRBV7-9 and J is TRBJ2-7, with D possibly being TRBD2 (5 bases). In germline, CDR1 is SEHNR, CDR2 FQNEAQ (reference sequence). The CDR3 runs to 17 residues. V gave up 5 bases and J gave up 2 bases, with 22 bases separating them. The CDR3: CASSRSTGVTAPYEQYF. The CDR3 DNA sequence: TGTGCCAGCAGCCGATCCACCGGGGTGACCGCCCCCTACGAGCAGTACTTC.